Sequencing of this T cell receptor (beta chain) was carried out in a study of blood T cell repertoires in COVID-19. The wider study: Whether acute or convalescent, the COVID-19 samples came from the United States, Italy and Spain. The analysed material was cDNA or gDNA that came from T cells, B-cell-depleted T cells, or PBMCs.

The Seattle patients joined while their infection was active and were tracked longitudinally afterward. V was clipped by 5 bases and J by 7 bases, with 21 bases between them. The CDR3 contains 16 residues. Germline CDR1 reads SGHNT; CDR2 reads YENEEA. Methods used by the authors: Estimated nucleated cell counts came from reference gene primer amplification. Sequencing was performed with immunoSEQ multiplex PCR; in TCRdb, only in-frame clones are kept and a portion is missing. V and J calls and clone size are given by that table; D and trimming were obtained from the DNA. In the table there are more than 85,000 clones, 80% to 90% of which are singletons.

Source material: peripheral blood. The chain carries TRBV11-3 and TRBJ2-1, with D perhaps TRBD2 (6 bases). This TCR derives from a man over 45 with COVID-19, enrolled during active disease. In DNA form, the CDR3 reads TGTGCCAGCAGCCAAACGGGAGTCAGAGGTAGGAATGAGCAGTTCTTC. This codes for CASSQTGVRGRNEQFF.